This TCR beta chain was observed in a study of OX40 agonist ivuxolimab in advanced cancers. This CDR3 contains 14 residues. Germline V gives CDR1 SGHRS, CDR2 YFSETQ. Deletions cut 4 bases from V and 1 base from J, with 11 bases between. Assay used: immunoSEQ multiplex PCR; TCRdb lists only in-frame clones, some missing. The sample yields roughly 53,000 clones, more than 70% seen once. In this sample, this clone turned up once. The V call is TRBV5-1, the J call TRBJ2-5; no firm D call. The sequencing here drew on CD4+ or CD8+ T cells sorted from blood, taken in a trial of the OX40 agonist ivuxolimab. The clonotype comes from an adult with an advanced solid tumor such as melanoma, head and neck, liver or kidney cancer. The CDR3 DNA reads as TGCGCCAGCAGCCCCGGGTCTTTCCAAGAGACCCAGTACTTC. Translation: CASSPGSFQETQYF.